A selection of T cell receptor beta chains follows, all from one sample in a study of response to subunit inactivated influenza vaccine. MiXCR, applied by TCRdb to the RT-PCR reads, yields one record per CDR3 protein. The data show more than 400,000 distinct CDR3 sequences, with more than 7% seen just once and about 12% held by the top ten. This sample comprised PBMCs from blood, obtained roughly 24 months after vaccination. Source of these receptors: a man aged 45-69 years who received an inactivated influenza vaccine. CDR3s include the opening cysteine and the closing phenylalanine or tryptophan. D genes are given only for firm matches. A row's size may be missing; if present it is once, few, many or a size class.

j_gene | d_gene | abundance | v_gene | CDR3nt | CDR3aa
TRBJ1-6 | NA | many | TRBV7-2 | TGTGCCAGCAGCTTAGCGGGGGCAGGGAGTAAATATAATTCACCCCTCCACTTT | CASSLAGAGSKYNSPLHF
TRBJ2-7 | NA | NA | TRBV7-9 | TGTGCCAGCAGCGAAAACCAATACGAGCAGTACTTC | CASSENQYEQYF
TRBJ2-5 | TRBD1 | NA | TRBV12-3/TRBV12-4 | TGTGCCAGCAGTGGACAGGGGCCGGGGGAGACCCAGTACTTC | CASSGQGPGETQYF
TRBJ2-7 | TRBD2 | many | TRBV6-2/TRBV6-3 | TGTGCCAGCAGAGGACTAGCTGGCTCCTACGAGCAGTACTTC | CASRGLAGSYEQYF
TRBJ1-5 | NA | NA | TRBV28 | TGTGCCAGCAGTCCCCAGGGTGGAGATCAGCCCCAGCATTTT | CASSPQGGDQPQHF
TRBJ1-1 | NA | NA | TRBV3-1 | TGTGCCTGCAGCCAAGATATCGGCGTGAACACTGAAGCTTTCTTT | CACSQDIGVNTEAFF
TRBJ1-1 | TRBD1 | few | TRBV3-1 | TGTGCCAGCAGCCGGGACAGCGGGGGCACGGCGCTCTTT | CASSRDSGGTALF
TRBJ1-5 | TRBD1 | many | TRBV4-1 | TGCGCCAGCAACCAACGACAGGGACGAAATCAGCCCCAGCATTTT | CASNQRQGRNQPQHF
TRBJ2-2 | TRBD1 | few | TRBV15 | TGTGCCACCAGCGAGGACAGGGGGCATATGGACACCGGGGAGCTGTTTTTT | CATSEDRGHMDTGELFF
TRBJ2-2 | NA | NA | TRBV3-1 | TGTGCCAGCAGCCCTTTACAGGTTACCGGGGAGCTGTTTTTT | CASSPLQVTGELFF
TRBJ2-1 | NA | NA | TRBV11-3 | TGTGCCAGCAGCTCAGGGGGGGGGACGAGGCTTGTCAATGAGCAGTTCTTC | CASSSGGGTRLVNEQFF
TRBJ1-2 | NA | NA | TRBV12-3/TRBV12-4 | TGTGCCAGCAGTTTAGCCGGGATCTATGGCTACACCTTC | CASSLAGIYGYTF
TRBJ1-1 | NA | many | TRBV12-3/TRBV12-4 | TGTGCCAGCAGATACAATCCGGAGAACACTGAAGCTTTCTTT | CASRYNPENTEAFF
TRBJ2-1 | NA | NA | TRBV12-3/TRBV12-4 | TGTGCCAGCAGTTTCGGGGATAGGGGTTACAATGAGCAGTTCTTC | CASSFGDRGYNEQFF
TRBJ1-2 | NA | few | TRBV7-2 | TGTGCCAGCAGCTTACTTCGAACTACTAACTATGGCTACACCTTC | CASSLLRTTNYGYTF
TRBJ2-6 | TRBD1 | NA | TRBV20-1 | TGCAGTGCTAGACAGGGGGCGATTAACTCTGGGGCCAACGTCCTGACTTTC | CSARQGAINSGANVLTF
TRBJ2-5 | TRBD1 | few | TRBV12-3/TRBV12-4 | TGTGCCAGCAGTGTCCTGCCAGGGGGCGGGGAGACCCAGTACTTC | CASSVLPGGGETQYF
TRBJ1-3 | TRBD1 | few | TRBV7-2 | TGTGCCAGCAGCTCCCGGACAGGGCAGGGGAACACCATATATTTT | CASSSRTGQGNTIYF
TRBJ2-2 | NA | few | TRBV7-2 | TGTGCCAGCAGCATGAAAAACACCGGGGAGCTGTTTTTT | CASSMKNTGELFF
TRBJ1-2 | NA | many | TRBV3-1 | TGTGCCAGCAGCGAAGTCGAGGACACTGAGCCCCCAAAGCGTGGCTACACCTTC | CASSEVEDTEPPKRGYTF
TRBJ1-2 | NA | NA | TRBV11-2 | TGTGCCAGCAGGACCTCGGGACGGACAAAGTTCTATGGCTACACCTTC | CASRTSGRTKFYGYTF
TRBJ2-7 | TRBD2 | NA | TRBV7-6 | TGTGCCAGCAGCTTTGGGCTAGCGGGGATTTCCGAGCAGTACTTC | CASSFGLAGISEQYF
TRBJ1-1 | NA | NA | TRBV6-1 | TGTGCCAGCAGTGTTACAGGGACAATGAACACTGAAGCTTTCTTT | CASSVTGTMNTEAFF
TRBJ2-1 | NA | NA | TRBV2 | TGTGCCAGCAGCGCGACGGGAGTCTTGGGTAATGAGCAGTTCTTC | CASSATGVLGNEQFF
TRBJ1-5 | NA | many | TRBV6-1 | TGTGCCAGCAGTGCAGGTAGCAATCAGCCCCAGCATTTT | CASSAGSNQPQHF
TRBJ2-7 | TRBD1 | few | TRBV7-9 | TGTGCCAGCAGCCCACAGGGGGCGCGGAACGAGCAGTACTTC | CASSPQGARNEQYF
TRBJ2-2 | NA | few | TRBV6-2/TRBV6-3 | TGTGCCAGCTTTTCTCGCGGGAACACCGGGGAGCTGTTTTTT | CASFSRGNTGELFF
TRBJ2-3 | NA | NA | TRBV7-2 | TGTGCCAGCAGTTCGAAGAGGGCGAGTACAGATATGCAGTATTTT | CASSSKRASTDMQYF